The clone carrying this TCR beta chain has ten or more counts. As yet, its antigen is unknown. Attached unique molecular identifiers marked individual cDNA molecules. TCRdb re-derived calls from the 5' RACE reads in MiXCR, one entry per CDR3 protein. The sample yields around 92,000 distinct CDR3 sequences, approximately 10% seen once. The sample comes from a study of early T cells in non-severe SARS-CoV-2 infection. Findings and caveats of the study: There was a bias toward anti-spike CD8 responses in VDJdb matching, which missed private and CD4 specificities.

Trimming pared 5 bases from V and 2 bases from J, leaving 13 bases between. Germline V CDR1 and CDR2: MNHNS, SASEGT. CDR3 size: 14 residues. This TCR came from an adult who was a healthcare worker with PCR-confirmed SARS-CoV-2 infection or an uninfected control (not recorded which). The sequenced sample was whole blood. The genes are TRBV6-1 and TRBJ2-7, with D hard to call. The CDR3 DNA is TGTGCCAGCAGTTTCGAGGCAGAAGCCTACGAGCAGTACTTC. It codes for CASSFEAEAYEQYF.